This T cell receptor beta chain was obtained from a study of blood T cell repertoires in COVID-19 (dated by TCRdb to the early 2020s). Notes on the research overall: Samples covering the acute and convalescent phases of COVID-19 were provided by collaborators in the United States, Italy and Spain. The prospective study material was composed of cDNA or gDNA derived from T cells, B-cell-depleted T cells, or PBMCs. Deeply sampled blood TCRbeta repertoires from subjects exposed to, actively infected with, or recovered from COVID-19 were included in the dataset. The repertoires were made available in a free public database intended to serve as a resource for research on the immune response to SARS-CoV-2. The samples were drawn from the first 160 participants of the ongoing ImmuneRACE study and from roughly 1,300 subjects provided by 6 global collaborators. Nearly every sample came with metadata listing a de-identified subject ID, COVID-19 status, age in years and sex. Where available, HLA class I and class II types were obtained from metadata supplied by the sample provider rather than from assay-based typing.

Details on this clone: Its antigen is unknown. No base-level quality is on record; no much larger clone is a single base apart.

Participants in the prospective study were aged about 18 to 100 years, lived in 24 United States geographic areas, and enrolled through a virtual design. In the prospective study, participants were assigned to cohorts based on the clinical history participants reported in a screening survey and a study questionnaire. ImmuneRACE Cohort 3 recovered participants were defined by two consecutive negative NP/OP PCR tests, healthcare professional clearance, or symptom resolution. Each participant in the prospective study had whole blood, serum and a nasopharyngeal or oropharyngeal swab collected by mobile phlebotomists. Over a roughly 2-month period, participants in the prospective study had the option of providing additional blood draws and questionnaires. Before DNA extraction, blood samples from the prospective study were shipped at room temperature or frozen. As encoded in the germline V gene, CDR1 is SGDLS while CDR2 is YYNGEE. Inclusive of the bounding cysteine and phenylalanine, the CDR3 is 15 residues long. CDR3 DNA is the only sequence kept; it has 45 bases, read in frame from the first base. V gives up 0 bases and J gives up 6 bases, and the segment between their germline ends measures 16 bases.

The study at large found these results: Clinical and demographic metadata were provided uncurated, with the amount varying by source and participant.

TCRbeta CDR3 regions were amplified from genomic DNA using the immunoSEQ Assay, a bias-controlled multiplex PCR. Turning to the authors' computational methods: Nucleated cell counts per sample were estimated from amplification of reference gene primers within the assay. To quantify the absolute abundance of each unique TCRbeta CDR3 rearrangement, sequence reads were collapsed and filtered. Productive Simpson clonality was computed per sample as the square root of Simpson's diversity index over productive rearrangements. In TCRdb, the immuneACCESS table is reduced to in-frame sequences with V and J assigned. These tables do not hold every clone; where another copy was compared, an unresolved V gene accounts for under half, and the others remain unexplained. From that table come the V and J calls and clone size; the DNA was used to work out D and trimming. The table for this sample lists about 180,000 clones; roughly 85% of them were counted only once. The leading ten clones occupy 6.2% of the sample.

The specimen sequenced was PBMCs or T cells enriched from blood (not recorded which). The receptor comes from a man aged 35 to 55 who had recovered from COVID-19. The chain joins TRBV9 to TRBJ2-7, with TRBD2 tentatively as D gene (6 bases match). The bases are TGTGCCAGCAGCGTAGGAGGAGAGGGACTTTTCGAGCAGTACTTC. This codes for CASSVGGEGLFEQYF.